These 4 T cell receptor beta chains were sequenced from one sample in a study of PD-1 blockade in classical Hodgkin lymphoma. Assay: immunoSEQ multiplex PCR; the TCRdb copy retains only in-frame clones and omits some. The table records 17,000 or so clones, less than 70% of them present only once. The sample's time point: cycle 4 day 1 (C4D1), after more than five weeks of nivolumab. No patient escaped relapse after autologous stem cell transplantation, and brentuximab vedotin exposure varied. The sample was peripheral blood mononuclear cells (PBMCs), taken before the fourth cycle of nivolumab. The origin of the receptors is a human donor with classical Hodgkin lymphoma.

The rearrangement joins TRBV2 to TRBJ2-5, with D tentatively TRBD1 or TRBD2 (5 bases each). The germline V and J ends were trimmed by 4 bases and 4 bases, with 10 bases remaining between them. The CDR3 is 13 residues long. The germline CDR1 and CDR2 sequences are SNHLY and FYNNEI. The CDR3 DNA reads TGTGCCAGCAGTGGGTCTGGGGGAGAGACCCAGTACTTC. As protein: CASSGSGGETQYF.

J is TRBJ2-1 and V is TRBV7-3; D is possibly TRBD1 or TRBD2 (5 bases each). The germline V gene has CDR1 SGHTA and CDR2 FQGTGA. Trimming took off 0 bases at V and 8 bases at J, with 11 bases between the two ends. CDR3 length: 14 residues. The chain's CDR3 is CASSLTGRGDEQFF. The CDR3 DNA follows: TGTGCCAGCAGCTTAACGGGAAGAGGGGATGAGCAGTTCTTC.

This chain uses TRBV6-6 with TRBJ2-2, with D unclear. This CDR3 comprises 15 residues. From germline, CDR1 is MNHNY and CDR2 SVGAGI (reference sequence). V lost 2 bases, J lost 1 base, and 8 bases lay in between. The CDR3 spells CASSYNPLNTGELFF. CDR3 nucleotides: TGTGCCAGCAGTTACAACCCGTTGAACACCGGGGAGCTGTTTTTT.

The chain is built from TRBV27 and TRBJ1-3; D remains unclear. This CDR3 has 18 amino acids. Germline lookup yields CDR1 MNHEY and CDR2 SMNVEV (reference sequence). V was cut by 1 base and J by 2 bases, with 18 bases left in between. CDR3 DNA sequence: TGTGCCAGCAGTTTATTCTCGCCCGATCCCACGGCTGGAAACACCATATATTTT. Translation gives CASSLFSPDPTAGNTIYF.